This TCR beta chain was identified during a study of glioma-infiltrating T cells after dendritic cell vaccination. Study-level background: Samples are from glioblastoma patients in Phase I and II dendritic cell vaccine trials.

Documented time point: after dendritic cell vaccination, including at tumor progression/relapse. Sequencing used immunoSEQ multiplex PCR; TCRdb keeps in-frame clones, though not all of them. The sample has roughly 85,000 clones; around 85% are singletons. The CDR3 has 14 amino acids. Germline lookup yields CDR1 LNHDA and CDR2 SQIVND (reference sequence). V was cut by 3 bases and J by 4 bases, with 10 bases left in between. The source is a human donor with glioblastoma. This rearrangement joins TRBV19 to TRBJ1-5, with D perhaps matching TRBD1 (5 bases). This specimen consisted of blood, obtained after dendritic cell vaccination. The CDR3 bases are TGTGCCAGTAGTATTTTTAGGACAAATCAGCCCCAGCATTTT. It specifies CASSIFRTNQPQHF. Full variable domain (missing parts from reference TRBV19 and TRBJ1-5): DGGITQSPKYLFRKEGQNVTLSCEQNLNHDAMYWYRQDPGQGLRLIYYSQIVNDFQKGDIAEGYSVSREKKESFPLTVTSAQKNPTAFYLCASSIFRTNQPQHFGDGTRLSIL.